This TCR beta chain was recovered during a study of blood T cell repertoires in COVID-19. Using immunoSEQ multiplex PCR, the repertoire was profiled, and TCRdb retains in-frame clones only, with some absent. The table records 400,000 or so clones, about 87% of them present only once. This CDR3 region has 19 residues. Germline values: CDR1 LGHDT, CDR2 YNNKEL (reference sequence). Trimming stripped 0 bases from V and 0 bases from J, with 19 bases between. All enrollees were about 18 to 89 years old and from approximately 24 US areas. Sequencing was carried out using PBMCs or T cells enriched from blood (not recorded which). The V gene is TRBV3-1 (or the pseudogene TRBV3-2), the J gene TRBJ2-3, with D possibly matching TRBD2 (6 bases). This clonotype originated in a man aged 40-49 years in a cohort exposed to, infected with or recovered from COVID-19 (not recorded which). For the CDR3, the DNA is TGTGCCAGCAGCCAAGAAGGTTCGGGGGACCCCTATAGCACAGATACGCAGTATTTT. Amino acid sequence: CASSQEGSGDPYSTDTQYF.